This T cell receptor beta chain was sequenced for a study of T cell responses to AZD1222 COVID-19 vaccine. CDR1 is SGHNT, CDR2 YYREEE, per germline (reference sequence). Between the trimmed V and J ends, which lost 0 bases and 9 bases, there was a span of 18 bases. The CDR3 covers 15 residues. The assay was immunoSEQ multiplex PCR, and TCRdb's table has in-frame clones only and misses some. The sample lists 150,000 to 180,000 clones; 88% were seen once. This sequence joins TRBV5-4 and TRBJ2-5; D might be TRBD1 (6 bases). The sequences come from peripheral blood, collected on day 0 of AZD1222 vaccination. The sequence came from an adult in good health. The DNA of the CDR3 is TGTGCCAGCAGCTTGGCCCACCAGGGGATTCTGGCCCAGTACTTC. Its protein product is CASSLAHQGILAQYF. Complete variable domain (other parts from reference TRBV5-4 and TRBJ2-5): ETGVTQSPTHLIKTRGQQVTLRCSSQSGHNTVSWYQQALGQGPQFIFQYYREEENGRGNFPPRFSGLQFPNYSSELNVNALELDDSALYLCASSLAHQGILAQYFGPGTRLLVL.